Included here is one TCR beta chain sequence, with context. Its antigen remains unknown. This may come from a read error, since a much larger clone is one base off. Samples came from axillary lymph nodes draining the breast cancer. This entry belongs to a study of breast tumors, draining lymph nodes, adjacent tissues. TCRdb re-derived calls from the multiplex PCR reads in MiXCR, one entry per CDR3 protein. The sample lists about 230,000 distinct CDR3 sequences, 32% occurring once. This CDR3 comprises 14 residues. V lost 0 bases, J lost 5 bases, and 11 bases lay in between. Germline loops: CDR1 SGHTS, CDR2 YDEGEE. Study conclusions and caveats: Tumor repertoires ranked between lymph nodes and nontumor tissue in diversity, with V and J gene preferences. Luminal-like breast cancer showed significantly higher tumor–nontumor repertoire similarity than basal-like. Data fit most tumor T cells coming from lymph node, expanding in tumor. That most tumor T cells come from lymph nodes remained unproven.

The source of this sequence is a female donor with breast cancer. Some clones in this sample may be carry-over from other donors' samples. This chain joins TRBV5-8 and TRBJ2-5; D remains ambiguous. Sample: axillary lymph node tissue. The CDR3 DNA reads TGTGCCAGCAGCTTGGCCGGGCCGCGGGAGACCCAGTACTTC. Its translation is CASSLAGPRETQYF.